This T cell receptor (beta chain) stems from a study of blood T cell repertoires in COVID-19. Study-level background: Samples taken during acute and convalescent COVID-19 were collected in the United States, Italy and Spain.

The CDR3 is made up of 14 amino acids. The germline V gene has CDR1 SGHTA and CDR2 FQGNSA. V was shortened by 2 bases and J by 7 bases, with 14 bases between the two germline ends. Original data processing: Reference gene primers were amplified, and this amplification served to estimate nucleated cell counts. This table comes from immunoSEQ multiplex PCR, and its TCRdb copy is limited to in-frame clones, with some not included. V and J calls and clone size follow that table, whereas D and trimming were derived from the DNA. Counted here are about 220,000 clones, about 91% occurring once; the ten biggest clones make up about 15%. Participants had their cohort set by participant-reported clinical history.

This rearrangement joins TRBV7-2 to TRBJ1-2; D is ambiguous. Source material: PBMCs or T cells enriched from blood (not recorded which). The receptor's source is a woman aged 50 to 60 with acute COVID-19. The DNA of the CDR3 is TGTGCCAGCAGCTTACGCGGTGAACGGGGTGGCTACACCTTC. Its translation: CASSLRGERGGYTF.